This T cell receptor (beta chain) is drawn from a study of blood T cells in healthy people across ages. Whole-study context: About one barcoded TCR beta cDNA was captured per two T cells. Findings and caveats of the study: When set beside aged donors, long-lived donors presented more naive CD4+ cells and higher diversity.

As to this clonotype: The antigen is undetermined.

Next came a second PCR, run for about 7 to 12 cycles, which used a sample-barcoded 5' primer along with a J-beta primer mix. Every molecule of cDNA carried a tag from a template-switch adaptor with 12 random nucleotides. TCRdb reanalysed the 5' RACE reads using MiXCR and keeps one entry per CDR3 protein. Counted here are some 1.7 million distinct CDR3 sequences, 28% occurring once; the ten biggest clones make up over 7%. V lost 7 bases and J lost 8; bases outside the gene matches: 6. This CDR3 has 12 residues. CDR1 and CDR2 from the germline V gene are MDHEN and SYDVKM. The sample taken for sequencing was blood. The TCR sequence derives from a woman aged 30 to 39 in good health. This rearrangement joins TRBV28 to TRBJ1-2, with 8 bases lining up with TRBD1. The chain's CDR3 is CASTLRQGGYTF. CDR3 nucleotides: TGTGCCAGCACCTTACGACAGGGGGGCTACACCTTC.